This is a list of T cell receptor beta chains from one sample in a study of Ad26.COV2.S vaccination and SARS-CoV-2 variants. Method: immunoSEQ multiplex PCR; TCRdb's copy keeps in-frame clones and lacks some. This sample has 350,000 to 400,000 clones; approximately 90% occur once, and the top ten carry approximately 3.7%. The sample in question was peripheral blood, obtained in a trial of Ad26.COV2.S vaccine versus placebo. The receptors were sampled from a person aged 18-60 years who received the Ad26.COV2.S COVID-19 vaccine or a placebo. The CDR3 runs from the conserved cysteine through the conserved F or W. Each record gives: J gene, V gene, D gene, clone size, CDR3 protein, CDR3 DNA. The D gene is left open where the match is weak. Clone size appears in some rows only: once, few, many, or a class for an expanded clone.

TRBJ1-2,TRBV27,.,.,CASSFDPRNYGYTF,TGTGCCAGCAGTTTCGATCCGAGGAACTATGGCTACACCTTC
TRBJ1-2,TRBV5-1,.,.,CASSLGQVYGYTF,TGCGCCAGCAGCTTGGGACAGGTCTATGGCTACACCTTC
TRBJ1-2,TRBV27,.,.,CASSLSYANYGYTF,TGTGCCAGCAGTTTATCGTATGCCAACTATGGCTACACCTTC
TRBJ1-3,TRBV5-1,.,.,CASRHRSGNTIYF,TGCGCCAGCAGGCATCGCTCTGGAAACACCATATATTTT
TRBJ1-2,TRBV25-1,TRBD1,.,CASSVTGGKTRGYTF,TGTGCCAGCAGTGTAACAGGGGGCAAAACGCGTGGCTACACCTTC
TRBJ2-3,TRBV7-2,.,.,CASSLVGGADTQYF,TGTGCCAGCAGCTTAGTTGGTGGTGCAGATACGCAGTATTTT
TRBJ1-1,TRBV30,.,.,CAWRGRGRNTEAFF,TGTGCCTGGAGGGGACGGGGGAGGAACACTGAAGCTTTCTTT
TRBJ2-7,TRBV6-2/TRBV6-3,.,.,CASSHSSYEQYF,TGTGCCAGCAGTCATTCGTCCTACGAGCAGTACTTC
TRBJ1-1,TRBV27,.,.,CASSSQQGTNTEAFF,TGTGCCAGCAGTTCACAGCAGGGAACGAACACTGAAGCTTTCTTT
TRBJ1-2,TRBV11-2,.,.,CASSLVAGGRVYGYTF,TGTGCCAGCAGCTTAGTCGCGGGAGGACGGGTCTATGGCTACACCTTC
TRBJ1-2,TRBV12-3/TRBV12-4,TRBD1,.,CASSWDRVSGYTF,TGTGCCAGCAGTTGGGACAGGGTCTCTGGCTACACCTTC
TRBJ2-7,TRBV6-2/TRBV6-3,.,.,CASSYGQGTYEQYF,TGTGCCAGCAGTTACGGGCAGGGAACCTACGAGCAGTACTTC
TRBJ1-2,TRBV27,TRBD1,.,CASSPRAGGAYGYTF,TGTGCCAGCAGCCCCCGGGCAGGGGGGGCCTATGGCTACACCTTC
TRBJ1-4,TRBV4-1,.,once,CASSPLLRRDEKLFF,TGCGCCAGCAGCCCCCTCCTCCGGCGTGATGAAAAACTGTTTTTT
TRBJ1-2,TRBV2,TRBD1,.,CASSVDRGGYGYTF,TGTGCCAGCAGCGTGGACAGGGGGGGATATGGCTACACCTTC